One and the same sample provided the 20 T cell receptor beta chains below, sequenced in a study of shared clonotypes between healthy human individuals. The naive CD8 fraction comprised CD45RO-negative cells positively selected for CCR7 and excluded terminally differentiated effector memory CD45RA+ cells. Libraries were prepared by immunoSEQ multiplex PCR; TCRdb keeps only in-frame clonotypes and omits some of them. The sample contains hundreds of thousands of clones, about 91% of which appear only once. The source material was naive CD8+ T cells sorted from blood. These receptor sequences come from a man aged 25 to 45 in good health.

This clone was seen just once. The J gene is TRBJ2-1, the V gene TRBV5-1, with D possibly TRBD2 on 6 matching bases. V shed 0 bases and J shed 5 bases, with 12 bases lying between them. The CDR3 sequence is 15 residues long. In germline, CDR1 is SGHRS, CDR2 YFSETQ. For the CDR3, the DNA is TGCGCCAGCAGCTTGGAAGGGACTTGGAACAATGAGCAGTTCTTC. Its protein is CASSLEGTWNNEQFF. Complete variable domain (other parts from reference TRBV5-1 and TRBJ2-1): KAGVTQTPRYLIKTRGQQVTLSCSPISGHRSVSWYQQTPGQGLQFLFEYFSETQRNKGNFPGRFSGRQFSNSRSEMNVSTLELGDSALYLCASSLEGTWNNEQFFGPGTRLTVL.

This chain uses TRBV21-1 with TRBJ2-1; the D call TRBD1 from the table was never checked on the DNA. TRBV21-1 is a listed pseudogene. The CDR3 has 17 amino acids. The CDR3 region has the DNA TGTGCCAGCAGCAAAGGTAAACCGGGACAGGAGTACAATGAGCAGTTCTTC. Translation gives CASSKGKPGQEYNEQFF.

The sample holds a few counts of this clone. CDR3 in amino acids: CASILTFLGTEAFF. CDR3 in DNA: TGTGCCAGCATCTTAACCTTTCTTGGAACTGAAGCTTTCTTT. The V gene is TRBV6-5, the J gene TRBJ1-1; D is uncertain. The V gene's germline CDR1 is MNHEY and CDR2 SVGAGI. V lost 7 bases, J lost 5 bases, and 17 bases lay in between. This CDR3 region has 14 residues.

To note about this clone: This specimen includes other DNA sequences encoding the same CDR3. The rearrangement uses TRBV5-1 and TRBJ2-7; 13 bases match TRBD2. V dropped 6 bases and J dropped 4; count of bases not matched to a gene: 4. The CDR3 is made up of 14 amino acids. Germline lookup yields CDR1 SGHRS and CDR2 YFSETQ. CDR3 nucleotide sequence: TGCGCCAGCACCTGGACTAGCGGGAGTTACGAGCAGTACTTC. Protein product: CASTWTSGSYEQYF.

The chain's CDR3 is CASSTLAATAYEQYF. The CDR3 coding sequence is TGTGCCAGCAGTACCCTCGCGGCGACGGCCTACGAGCAGTACTTC. V usage is TRBV28 and J usage is TRBJ2-7, with D unresolved. Germline V gives CDR1 MDHEN, CDR2 SYDVKM. The V end lost 5 bases, the J end lost 2 bases, and 16 bases lay between the germline ends. The CDR3 is 15 residues long.

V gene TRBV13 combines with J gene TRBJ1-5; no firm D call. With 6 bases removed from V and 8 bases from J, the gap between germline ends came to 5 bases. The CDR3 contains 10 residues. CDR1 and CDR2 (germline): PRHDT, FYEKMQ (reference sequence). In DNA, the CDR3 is TGTGCCAGCAGGCTCAAGCCCCAGCATTTT. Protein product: CASRLKPQHF.

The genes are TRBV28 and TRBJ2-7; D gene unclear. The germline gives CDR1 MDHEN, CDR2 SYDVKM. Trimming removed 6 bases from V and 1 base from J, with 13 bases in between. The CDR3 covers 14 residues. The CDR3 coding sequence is TGTGCCAGCAGCCCCCCGACGGATTCCTACGAGCAGTACTTC. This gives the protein CASSPPTDSYEQYF. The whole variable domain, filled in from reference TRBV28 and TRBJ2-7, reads DVKVTQSSRYLVKRTGEKVFLECVQDMDHENMFWYRQDPGLGLRLIYFSYDVKMKEKGDIPEGYSVSREKKERFSLILESASTNQTSMYLCASSPPTDSYEQYFGPGTRLTVT.

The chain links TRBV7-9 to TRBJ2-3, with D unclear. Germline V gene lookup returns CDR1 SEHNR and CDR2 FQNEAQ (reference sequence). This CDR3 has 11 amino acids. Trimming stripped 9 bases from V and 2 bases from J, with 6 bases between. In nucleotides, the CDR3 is TGTGCCAGAGAAGACACAGATACGCAGTATTTT. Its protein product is CAREDTDTQYF.

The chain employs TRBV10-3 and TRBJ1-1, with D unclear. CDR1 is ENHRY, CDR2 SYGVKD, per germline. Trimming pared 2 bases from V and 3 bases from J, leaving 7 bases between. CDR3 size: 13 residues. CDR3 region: CAISEGYDTEAFF. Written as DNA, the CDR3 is TGTGCCATCAGTGAGGGGTACGACACTGAAGCTTTCTTT.

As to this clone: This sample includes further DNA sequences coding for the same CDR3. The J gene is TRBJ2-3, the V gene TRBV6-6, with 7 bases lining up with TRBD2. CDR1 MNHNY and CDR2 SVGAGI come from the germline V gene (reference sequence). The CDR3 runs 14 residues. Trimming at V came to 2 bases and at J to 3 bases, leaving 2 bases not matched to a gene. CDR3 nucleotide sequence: TGTGCCAGCAGTTACGCGGGAGCAACAGATACGCAGTATTTT. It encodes CASSYAGATDTQYF.

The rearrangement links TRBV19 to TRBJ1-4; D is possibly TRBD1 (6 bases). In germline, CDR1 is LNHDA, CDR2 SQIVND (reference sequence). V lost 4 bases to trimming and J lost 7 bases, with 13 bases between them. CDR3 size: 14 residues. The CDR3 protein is CASSTSRGREKLFF. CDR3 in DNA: TGTGCCAGTAGTACTTCCAGGGGACGTGAAAAACTGTTTTTT.

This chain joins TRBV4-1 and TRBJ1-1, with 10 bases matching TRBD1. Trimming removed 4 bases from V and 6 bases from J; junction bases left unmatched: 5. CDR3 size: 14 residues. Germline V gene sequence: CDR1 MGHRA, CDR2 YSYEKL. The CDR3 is CASSLTGGAPEAFF. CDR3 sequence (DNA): TGCGCCAGCAGCCTGACAGGGGGCGCTCCTGAAGCTTTCTTT.

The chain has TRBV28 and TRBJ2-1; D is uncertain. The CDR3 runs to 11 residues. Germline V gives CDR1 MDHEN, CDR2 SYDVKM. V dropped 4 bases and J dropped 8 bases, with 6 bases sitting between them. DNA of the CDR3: TGTGCCAGCAGTTCTTGGTATGAGCAGTTCTTC. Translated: CASSSWYEQFF.

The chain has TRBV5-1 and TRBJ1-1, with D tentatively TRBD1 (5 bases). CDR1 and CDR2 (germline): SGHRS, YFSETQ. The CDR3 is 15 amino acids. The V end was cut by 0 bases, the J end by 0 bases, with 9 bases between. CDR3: CASSLGQRMNTEAFF. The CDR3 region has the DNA TGCGCCAGCAGCTTGGGACAGCGGATGAACACTGAAGCTTTCTTT.

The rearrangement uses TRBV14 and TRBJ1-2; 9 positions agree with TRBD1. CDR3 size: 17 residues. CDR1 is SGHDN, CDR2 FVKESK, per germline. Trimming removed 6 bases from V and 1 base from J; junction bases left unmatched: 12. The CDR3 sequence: CASSPTGTGTFNYGYTF. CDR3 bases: TGTGCCAGCAGTCCCACCGGGACAGGGACTTTTAACTATGGCTACACCTTC.

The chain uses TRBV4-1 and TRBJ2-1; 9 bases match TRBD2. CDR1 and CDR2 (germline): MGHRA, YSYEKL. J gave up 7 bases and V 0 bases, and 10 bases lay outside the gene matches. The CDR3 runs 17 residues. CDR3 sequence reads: CASSQEVVAGVGNEQFF. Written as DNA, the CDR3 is TGCGCCAGCAGCCAAGAAGTAGTAGCGGGAGTAGGGAATGAGCAGTTCTTC.

The CDR3 spells CASSMGGNTEAFF. In DNA form, the CDR3 reads TGTGCCAGCAGTATGGGCGGGAACACTGAAGCTTTCTTT. The V and J genes are TRBV27 and TRBJ1-1; D not resolved. The CDR3 sequence is 13 residues long. Trimming stripped 5 bases from V and 1 base from J, with 8 bases between. From germline, CDR1 is MNHEY and CDR2 SMNVEV (reference sequence).

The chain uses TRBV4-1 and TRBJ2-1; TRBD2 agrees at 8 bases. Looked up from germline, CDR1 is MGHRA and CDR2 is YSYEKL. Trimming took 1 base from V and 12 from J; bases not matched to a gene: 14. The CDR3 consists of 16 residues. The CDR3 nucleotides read TGCGCCAGCAGCCAAGCGACCGGGACTAGTTTGTGGGGGCAGTTCTTC. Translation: CASSQATGTSLWGQFF.

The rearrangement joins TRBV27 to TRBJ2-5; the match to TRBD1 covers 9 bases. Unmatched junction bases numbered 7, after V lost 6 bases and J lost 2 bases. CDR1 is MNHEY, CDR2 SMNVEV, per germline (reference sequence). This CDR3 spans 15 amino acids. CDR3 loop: CASSQQGATQETQYF. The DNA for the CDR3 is TGTGCCAGCAGCCAACAGGGGGCTACGCAAGAGACCCAGTACTTC.

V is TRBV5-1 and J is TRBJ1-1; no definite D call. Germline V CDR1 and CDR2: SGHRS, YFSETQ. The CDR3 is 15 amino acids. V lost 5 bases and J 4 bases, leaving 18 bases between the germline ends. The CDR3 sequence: CASSTHLGRATEAFF. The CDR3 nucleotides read TGCGCCAGCAGTACCCACCTAGGGCGCGCCACTGAAGCTTTCTTT.